This T cell receptor (beta chain) is drawn from a study of blood T cells in healthy people across ages. General observations from the study: Naive CD4+ cells and diversity were both higher in long-lived donors than in aged donors.

This clonotype appeared once. Its antigen is unidentified. Looked up from germline, CDR1 is MNHEY and CDR2 is SVGAGI. Trimming at V came to 2 bases and at J to 9 bases, leaving 6 bases not matched to a gene. The CDR3 runs 15 residues. A J-beta primer mix and a sample-barcoded 5' primer were used in a second PCR of roughly 7 to 12 cycles. TCRdb reprocessed the 5' RACE reads with MiXCR, giving one entry per CDR3 protein. The sample has approximately 850,000 distinct CDR3 sequences, around 42% seen once. The chain combines TRBV6-5 with TRBJ2-1; 11 bases map to TRBD2. Input material: blood. The clonotype comes from a man aged 55 to 70 in good health. The DNA of the CDR3 is TGTGCCAGCAGTTACCAGTTAGCGGGGGGGGTTGAGCAGTTCTTC. It specifies CASSYQLAGGVEQFF.